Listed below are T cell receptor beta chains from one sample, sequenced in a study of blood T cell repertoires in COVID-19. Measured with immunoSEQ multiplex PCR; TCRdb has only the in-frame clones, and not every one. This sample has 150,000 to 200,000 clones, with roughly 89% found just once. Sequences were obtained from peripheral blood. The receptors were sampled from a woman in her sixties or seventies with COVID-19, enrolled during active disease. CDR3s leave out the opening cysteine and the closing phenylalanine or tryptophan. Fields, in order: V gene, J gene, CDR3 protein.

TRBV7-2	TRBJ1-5	ASSLRWQGSNQPQH
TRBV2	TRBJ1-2	ASRPAIGTTHGYT
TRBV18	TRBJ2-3	ASSRPELTDTQY
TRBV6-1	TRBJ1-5	ASSDRVYSNQPQH
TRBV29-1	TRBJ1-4	SAYGSGWEKLF
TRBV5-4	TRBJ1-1	ASSRTGEYTEAF
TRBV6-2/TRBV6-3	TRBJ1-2	ASSYATTGIPNYGYT
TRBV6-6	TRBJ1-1	ASSFSDSQTEAF
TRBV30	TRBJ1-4	AWSAGLTNEKLF
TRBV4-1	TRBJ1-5	ASSQTGGTYSNQPQH
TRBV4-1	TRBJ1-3	ASSHRLNSGNTIY
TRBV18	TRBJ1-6	ASSPITDSPLH
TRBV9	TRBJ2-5	ASSAGTGEATQY
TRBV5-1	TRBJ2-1	ASTQSGGLYNEQF
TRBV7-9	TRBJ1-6	ASSPQDRVSPLH
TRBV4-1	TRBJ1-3	ASSQDTGHSGNTIY
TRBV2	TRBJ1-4	ASSWTGRREKLF
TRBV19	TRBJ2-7	ASSSPQDRGLY
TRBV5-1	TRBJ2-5	ASSLDPSGGQETQY
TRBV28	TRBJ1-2	ASNGGQIYGYT
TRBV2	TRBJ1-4	AGRTGATNEKLF
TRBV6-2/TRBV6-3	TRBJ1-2	ASSMDRGVPISGYT
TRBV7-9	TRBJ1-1	ASSLRAGGQNTEAF
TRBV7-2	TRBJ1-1	ASSLVAGAEAF
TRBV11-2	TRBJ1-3	ASSLSGQRSGNTIY
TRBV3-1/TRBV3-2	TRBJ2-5	ASSQVRSTDRNIQETQY
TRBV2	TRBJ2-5	ASSDRGAFGEGETQY
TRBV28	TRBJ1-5	ASSLPGQGNQPQH
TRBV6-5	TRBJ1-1	AINRVGNTEAF
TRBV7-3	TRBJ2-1	ASSLGLAGGNEQF
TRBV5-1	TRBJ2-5	ASSLGPLSGDQETQY
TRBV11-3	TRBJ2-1	ASSLSGGAVNEQF
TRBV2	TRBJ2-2	ASNIRGTFTGELF
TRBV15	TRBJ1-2	ATSSRGQAGGYT
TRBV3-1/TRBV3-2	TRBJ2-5	ASSRTRSSETQY
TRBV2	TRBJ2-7	ASRLAGGIYEQY
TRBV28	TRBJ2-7	ASSHRGYEQY
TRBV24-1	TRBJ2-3	ATSDFPGLAGGTGTQY
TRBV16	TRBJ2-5	ASRSGQLQETQY
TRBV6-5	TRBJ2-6	ASKSTGANVLT
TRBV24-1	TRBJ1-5	ATSDRDRAGNQPQH
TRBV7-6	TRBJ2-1	ASSLGAYWPEQF
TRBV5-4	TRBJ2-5	ASSLSSGSQETQY
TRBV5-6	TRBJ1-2	ASSDGTGRYGYT
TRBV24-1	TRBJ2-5	ATSQHGLETQY
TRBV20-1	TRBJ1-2	SAGGYALGTGYGYT